The 22 T cell receptor beta chains below were found in one sample sequenced in a study of CD8 T cells in Susac syndrome (dated by TCRdb to the late 2010s). The library came from the immunoSEQ multiplex PCR assay. RNA was extracted using the RNeasy kit, and roughly 0.5 to 1 microgram was reverse transcribed with random hexamers. TCRdb reworked the public reads: Q25 trimming with fastp, MiXCR clone assembly, productive beta chains retained. CDR3 protein duplicates are merged, each entry listing the most common genes and DNA. The sample table contains around 200,000 distinct CDR3 sequences; only one count was recorded for more than 85% of them. Clones ranked in the top ten supply around 0.15% of the sample. The material sequenced was CD8+ T cells from PBMCs. The receptors shown here come from a human donor with multiple sclerosis.

The sample holds one count of this clonotype. V is TRBV7-6 and J is TRBJ2-5; no reliable D call. V was pared by 5 bases and J by 0 bases, with 10 bases between. The germline V gene has CDR1 SGHVS and CDR2 FNYEAQ. This CDR3 is built from 14 residues. CDR3 coding DNA: TGTGCCAGCAGCCCTATAGAGTACCAAGAGACCCAGTACTTC. This codes for CASSPIEYQETQYF.

The rearrangement joins TRBV24-1 to TRBJ2-3, with D perhaps TRBD2 (6 bases). This CDR3 is built from 18 residues. The germline V gene encodes CDR1 KGHDR and CDR2 SFDVKD. Trimming took 3 bases from V and 0 from J, leaving 18 bases between them. CDR3 nucleotide sequence: TGTGCCACCAGTGATCCCTACGGAGGCGGGACTAGCACAGATACGCAGTATTTT. The encoded protein is CATSDPYGGGTSTDTQYF.

This chain joins TRBV5-1 and TRBJ2-3; D is uncertain. Trimming pared 0 bases from V and 2 bases from J, leaving 7 bases between. The germline V gene encodes CDR1 SGHRS and CDR2 YFSETQ. The CDR3 is 14 residues long. The CDR3 region is CASSLVGYTDTQYF. The CDR3 DNA follows: TGCGCCAGCAGCTTGGTGGGGTACACAGATACGCAGTATTTT.

This rearrangement joins TRBV27 to TRBJ2-3, with D possibly being TRBD1 (5 bases). Per the germline V gene, CDR1 is MNHEY and CDR2 is SMNVEV (reference sequence). V shed 4 bases and J shed 3 bases, with 14 bases lying between them. This CDR3 has 15 residues. The CDR3 spells CASSSQVLETDTQYF. The CDR3 nucleotides are TGTGCCAGCAGTTCACAGGTGTTGGAAACAGATACGCAGTATTTT.

The chain carries TRBV27 and TRBJ2-3; 10 nucleotides match TRBD1. The V gene end was trimmed by 1 base and the J gene end by 4 bases; junction bases not matched to a gene: 2. Germline V CDR1 and CDR2: MNHEY, SMNVEV (reference sequence). This CDR3 spans 15 amino acids. CDR3 in amino acids: CASSLYGQGADTQYF. CDR3 DNA sequence: TGTGCCAGCAGTTTATATGGACAGGGGGCAGATACGCAGTATTTT.

The chain employs TRBV12-3 or TRBV12-4 and TRBJ2-3; 10 bases are a match to TRBD1. The CDR3 spans 16 residues. V lost 6 bases and J lost 2; bases outside the gene matches: 8. The chain's CDR3 is CASSRIGTGVTDTQYF. The CDR3 region has the DNA TGTGCCAGCAGCCGAATCGGGACAGGGGTCACAGATACGCAGTATTTT.

The CDR3 protein is CASSLAQADTQYF. CDR3 nucleotide sequence: TGTGCCAGCAGCTTAGCCCAGGCAGATACGCAGTATTTT. J is TRBJ2-3 and V is TRBV11-2; D call uncertain. The CDR3 consists of 13 residues. CDR1 and CDR2 from the germline V gene are SGHAT and FQNNGV. V lost 1 base to trimming and J lost 4 bases, with 6 bases between them.

The chain is built from TRBV6-2 or TRBV6-3 and TRBJ1-2, with D possibly matching TRBD1 (5 bases). Trimming took 4 bases from V and 6 from J, leaving 18 bases between them. The germline gives CDR1 MNHEY, CDR2 SVGEGT. The CDR3 runs to 15 residues. The CDR3 DNA is TGTGCCAGCAGTTCCACCGCCCCACCGGGGGATGGCTACACCTTC. Encoded protein: CASSSTAPPGDGYTF.

The chain is built from TRBV6-2 or TRBV6-3 and TRBJ2-1, with unresolved D. The germline V gene encodes CDR1 MNHEY and CDR2 SVGEGT. This CDR3 spans 12 amino acids. V was shortened by 0 bases and J by 9 bases, with 6 bases between the two germline ends. CDR3 in amino acids: CASSYSNTEQFF. In DNA, the CDR3 is TGTGCCAGCAGTTACTCGAATACTGAGCAGTTCTTC.

The J gene is TRBJ2-3, the V gene TRBV5-6, with D possibly being TRBD1 or TRBD2 (5 bases each). In germline, CDR1 is SGHDT, CDR2 YYEEEE. The V end lost 5 bases, the J end lost 6 bases, and 13 bases lay between the germline ends. CDR3 length: 13 residues. The DNA for the CDR3 is TGTGCCAGCAGTTCCGACGGGACGGATACGCAGTATTTT. It specifies CASSSDGTDTQYF.

This clonotype is a singleton in its sample. V usage is TRBV4-1 and J usage is TRBJ2-1; D ambiguous. Per germline, CDR1 MGHRA and CDR2 YSYEKL. The CDR3 has 14 residues. The V end was cut by 1 base, the J end by 3 bases, with 7 bases between. In DNA, the CDR3 is TGCGCCAGCAGCCAAGGGCCGGACTACAATGAGCAGTTCTTC. The encoded protein is CASSQGPDYNEQFF.

V usage is TRBV27 and J usage is TRBJ2-7, with D unresolved. CDR3 size: 15 residues. V was trimmed by 0 bases and J by 5 bases, leaving 14 bases between them. Per the germline V gene, CDR1 is MNHEY and CDR2 is SMNVEV (reference sequence). The CDR3 bases are TGTGCCAGCAGTTTATCGTTCCGGACGGCTGACGAGCAGTACTTC. Translated, it gives CASSLSFRTADEQYF.

The chain combines TRBV9 with TRBJ2-1; D is uncertain. The CDR3 loop spans 15 amino acids. With 1 base removed from V and 6 bases from J, the gap between germline ends came to 14 bases. Looked up from germline, CDR1 is SGDLS and CDR2 is YYNGEE. In DNA form, the CDR3 reads TGTGCCAGCAGCGTAAATGACGGGCGGATCAATGAGCAGTTCTTC. This codes for CASSVNDGRINEQFF.

About this clonotype itself: Germline and junction disagree at one end, which may indicate a read error. V gene TRBV11-2 combines with J gene TRBJ2-1; tentative D call: TRBD1 (6 bases). Per germline, CDR1 SGHAT and CDR2 FQNNGV. The CDR3 loop spans 12 amino acids. CDR3 sequence reads: CARIWETGPSEF. The DNA of the CDR3 is TGTGCCAGAATTTGGGAGACAGGCCCGTCAGAGTTC.

The chain uses TRBV4-3 and TRBJ1-2; no clear D gene. Trimming took off 0 bases at V and 2 bases at J, with 4 bases between the two ends. CDR1 and CDR2 (germline): LGHNA, YSLEER. This CDR3 comprises 13 residues. The CDR3 protein is CASSQEQNYGYTF. The CDR3 coding sequence is TGCGCCAGCAGCCAAGAACAGAACTATGGCTACACCTTC.

The chain uses TRBV2 and TRBJ2-7; 11 bases line up with TRBD2. Trimming took 7 bases from V and 3 from J; bases not matched to a gene: 8. The germline CDR1 and CDR2 sequences are SNHLY and FYNNEI. The length of the CDR3 is 15 residues. The CDR3 region is CASKRETSGNYEQYF. In DNA, the CDR3 is TGTGCCAGCAAGAGAGAGACTAGCGGGAACTACGAGCAGTACTTC. Together with reference TRBV2 and TRBJ2-7, the CDR3 gives the full variable domain: EPEVTQTPSHQVTQMGQEVILRCVPISNHLYFYWYRQILGQKVEFLVSFYNNEISEKSEIFDDQFSVERPDGSNFTLKIRSTKLEDSAMYFCASKRETSGNYEQYFGPGTRLTVT.

The rearrangement uses TRBV4-3 and TRBJ2-7; no clear D. The CDR3 sequence is 16 residues long. Per the germline V gene, CDR1 is LGHNA and CDR2 is YSLEER. Trimming cost V 4 bases and J 9 bases, with 25 bases left between them. The DNA of the CDR3 is TGCGCCAGCAGCCCTGGTCGTGGCAGCTCCTCAATGGGGCAGTACTTC. Translating gives CASSPGRGSSSMGQYF.

This clonotype has just one count. The chain uses TRBV30 and TRBJ2-5; possible D gene TRBD1, 6 bases. The germline gives CDR1 GTSNPN, CDR2 SVGIG (reference sequence). With 5 bases removed from V and 4 bases from J, the gap between germline ends came to 11 bases. The CDR3 has 12 residues. CDR3 in DNA: TGTGCCTGGGCAACAGGGATAGAGACCCAGTACTTC. Its translation is CAWATGIETQYF.

The chain uses TRBV13 and TRBJ1-1; TRBD1 is a possible D gene (5 bases). Germline CDR1 PRHDT, CDR2 FYEKMQ (reference sequence). CDR3 length: 13 residues. The V gene lost 8 bases and the J gene lost 5 bases, with 15 bases spanning the gap. CDR3 DNA sequence: TGTGCCAGCCGCACAAGGGGTCTAACTGAAGCTTTCTTT. Its translation is CASRTRGLTEAFF. Supplemented by reference TRBV13 and TRBJ1-1, the full variable domain reads AAGVIQSPRHLIKEKRETATLKCYPIPRHDTVYWYQQGPGQDPQFLISFYEKMQSDKGSIPDRFSAQQFSDYHSELNMSSLELGDSALYFCASRTRGLTEAFFGQGTRLTVV.

V and J are TRBV7-2 and TRBJ1-1, with TRBD1 matching over 7 bases. The CDR3 is 15 residues long. Per the germline V gene, CDR1 is SGHTA and CDR2 is FQGNSA. Losses at the gene ends were 1 base for V and 3 bases for J; bases not matched to a gene: 5. The CDR3 coding sequence is TGTGCCAGCAGCTTAGTGACAGGGAGCCACACTGAAGCTTTCTTT. It translates to CASSLVTGSHTEAFF.

This sequence joins TRBV9 and TRBJ2-3; TRBD2 matches at 8 bases. Per the germline V gene, CDR1 is SGDLS and CDR2 is YYNGEE. V lost 0 bases to trimming and J lost 4 bases; unmatched junction nucleotides: 7. This CDR3 is 16 amino acids long. Written as DNA, the CDR3 is TGTGCCAGCAGCGTAGACGGGGGGGTCCGGGCAGATACGCAGTATTTT. Its protein product is CASSVDGGVRADTQYF.

This clonotype came up once. The rearrangement uses TRBV20-1 and TRBJ2-5, with 11 bases aligning to TRBD2. The germline CDR1 and CDR2 sequences are DFQATT and SNEGSKA (reference sequence). The CDR3 covers 14 residues. The ends lost 6 bases at V and 0 bases at J; junction bases unmatched: 3. The CDR3, as DNA: TGCAGTGCCATGGGACTAGCGGACCAAGAGACCCAGTACTTC. Amino acids: CSAMGLADQETQYF.